One sample yielded the 26 T cell receptor beta chains listed below, sequenced in a study of Ad26.COV2.S vaccination and SARS-CoV-2 variants. Treatment: approximately 18 received Ad26.COV2.S at low or high dose, single or two shots; several received placebo; per-sample allocation not given. Day 63 following the first vaccine or placebo injection was when the samples were taken. Profiling relied on immunoSEQ multiplex PCR, and the TCRdb table lists in-frame clones only, not all of them. The table lists fewer than 800,000 clones, more than 70% of them singletons. Source: peripheral blood, taken in a trial of Ad26.COV2.S vaccine versus placebo. The receptors come from a person between 18 and 59 years old who received the Ad26.COV2.S COVID-19 vaccine or a placebo.

The chain employs TRBV6-1 and TRBJ1-2; unclear D gene. Germline values: CDR1 MNHNS, CDR2 SASEGT. V was trimmed by 1 base and J by 5 bases, leaving 8 bases between them. CDR3 length equals 13 residues. DNA for the CDR3: TGTGCCAGCAGTGAAGGGGTGGGTTATGGCTACACCTTC. Encoded protein: CASSEGVGYGYTF.

The V call is TRBV5-5, the J call TRBJ1-1; D is perhaps TRBD1 (5 bases). In germline, CDR1 is SGHKS, CDR2 YYEKEE (reference sequence). V was trimmed by 1 base and J by 4 bases, leaving 17 bases between them. There are 16 residues in the CDR3. The CDR3 reads CASSLKGFGGGTEAFF. The CDR3 DNA sequence: TGTGCCAGCAGCTTGAAGGGTTTTGGGGGAGGCACTGAAGCTTTCTTT. Full variable domain (rest looked up from reference TRBV5-5 and TRBJ1-1): DAGVTQSPTHLIKTRGQQVTLRCSPISGHKSVSWYQQVLGQGPQFIFQYYEKEERGRGNFPDRFSARQFPNYSSELNVNALLLGDSALYLCASSLKGFGGGTEAFFGQGTRLTVV.

This sequence joins TRBV5-4 and TRBJ2-3; 8 positions match TRBD2. The CDR3 is 16 amino acids. Unmatched junction bases numbered 6, after V lost 0 bases and J lost 3 bases. In germline, CDR1 is SGHNT, CDR2 YYREEE (reference sequence). The CDR3 nucleotides are TGTGCCAGCAGCTTGGGCGGGGGGCCCCAGACAGATACGCAGTATTTT. Its translation is CASSLGGGPQTDTQYF.

The V gene is TRBV24-1, the J gene TRBJ2-3, with 10 nucleotides matching TRBD2. The CDR3 length is 16 residues. Germline-derived CDR1 and CDR2 are KGHDR and SFDVKD. Trimming removed 4 bases from V and 5 bases from J; junction bases left unmatched: 8. The CDR3 DNA is TGTGCCACCAGTGACGTCCTAGCGGGAGTTGGAGATACGCAGTATTTT. It codes for CATSDVLAGVGDTQYF.

Note on this clone: Other nucleotide sequences in the sample specify the same CDR3. The chain employs TRBV18 and TRBJ1-1; the D is unclear. V lost 3 bases, J lost 1 base, and 6 bases lay in between. CDR1 and CDR2 (germline): KGHSH, LQKENI. The CDR3 consists of 13 residues. The CDR3 is CASSPTGNTEAFF. Written as DNA, the CDR3 is TGTGCCAGCTCACCGACTGGGAACACTGAAGCTTTCTTT.

The J gene is TRBJ2-3, the V gene TRBV7-9; TRBD2 matches at 8 bases. Germline trimming cut 5 bases from V and 6 bases from J; bases unmatched to any gene: 4. The CDR3 has 13 amino acids. The germline CDR1 and CDR2 sequences are SEHNR and FQNEAQ (reference sequence). The CDR3 protein is CASSPRGGDTQYF. Written as DNA, the CDR3 is TGTGCCAGCAGCCCCCGGGGGGGGGATACGCAGTATTTT.

The CDR3 region has the DNA TGTGCCACCAAAAGTCCCCGGGAGCAGTACTTC. It is translated as CATKSPREQYF. This chain links TRBV6-1 with TRBJ2-7; no reliable D call. This CDR3 is built from 11 residues. From germline, CDR1 is MNHNS and CDR2 SASEGT. The V gene lost 10 bases and the J gene lost 7 bases, with 14 bases spanning the gap.

V and J are TRBV10-3 and TRBJ1-1; D may be TRBD1 (5 bases). V lost 2 bases, J lost 11 bases, and 12 bases lay in between. Germline loops: CDR1 ENHRY, CDR2 SYGVKD. CDR3 length: 12 amino acids. The CDR3 loop is CAISESSGPAFF. The CDR3 DNA reads as TGTGCCATCAGTGAGAGCTCAGGGCCTGCTTTCTTT.

The chain couples TRBV19 to TRBJ2-7; 9 bases agree with TRBD1. Trimming at V came to 7 bases and at J to 3 bases, leaving 7 bases not matched to a gene. The CDR3 is made up of 14 amino acids. Germline lookup yields CDR1 LNHDA and CDR2 SQIVND (reference sequence). This CDR3 is CASTPGQGFYEQYF. The DNA for the CDR3 is TGTGCCAGTACTCCGGGACAGGGATTCTACGAGCAGTACTTC.

The chain links TRBV5-1 to TRBJ1-3, with TRBD1 matching over 7 bases. Germline V lookup: CDR1 SGHRS, CDR2 YFSETQ. Unmatched junction bases numbered 12, after V lost 5 bases and J lost 4 bases. This CDR3 has 16 amino acids. The CDR3 loop is CASRLTDRRPGNTIYF. DNA of the CDR3: TGCGCCAGCAGACTGACGGACAGGCGGCCCGGAAACACCATATATTTT.

The chain joins TRBV18 to TRBJ1-1; 7 nucleotides match TRBD1. Looked up from germline, CDR1 is KGHSH and CDR2 is LQKENI. This CDR3 region has 15 residues. The trim removed 3 bases at V and 1 base at J, leaving 5 bases unmatched. In DNA form, the CDR3 reads TGTGCCAGCTCACCCCTACAGGGGAAGAACACTGAAGCTTTCTTT. Its protein is CASSPLQGKNTEAFF.

CDR3 nucleotide sequence: TGTGCCAGCAGCGTAGCTACTGGGACAGGGAATGGCTACACCTTC. Translating it yields CASSVATGTGNGYTF. This chain connects TRBV9 to TRBJ1-2; 9 positions match TRBD1. Germline lookup yields CDR1 SGDLS and CDR2 YYNGEE. V shed 0 bases and J 6 bases; nucleotides not matched to a gene: 6. The CDR3 extends over 15 amino acids.

V is TRBV19 and J is TRBJ1-4; D not resolved. Germline V gene sequence: CDR1 LNHDA, CDR2 SQIVND (reference sequence). Trimming removed 3 bases from V and 8 bases from J, with 7 bases in between. The CDR3 has 12 amino acids. The CDR3 nucleotides read TGTGCCAGTAGTATTGATGGGGAAAAACTGTTTTTT. Protein: CASSIDGEKLFF.

With respect to this clone: Within the sample, other DNA sequences also encode this same CDR3. The chain employs TRBV20-1 and TRBJ2-7; no firm D call. The V end was cut by 3 bases, the J end by 0 bases, with 3 bases between. Germline CDR1 reads DFQATT; CDR2 reads SNEGSKA (reference sequence). CDR3 length equals 11 residues. The CDR3: CSARASYEQYF. The CDR3 DNA reads as TGCAGTGCTAGGGCCTCCTACGAGCAGTACTTC.

The chain couples TRBV15 to TRBJ2-7, with 8 nucleotides matching TRBD1. V shed 6 bases, J shed 2 bases, and the junction held 6 bases outside the gene matches. Germline-derived CDR1 and CDR2 are LNHNV and YYDKDF (reference sequence). This CDR3 region has 14 residues. Here the CDR3 reads CATRGAGGAYEQYF. In DNA form, the CDR3 reads TGTGCCACCAGAGGGGCAGGGGGCGCCTACGAGCAGTACTTC. The full variable domain, rest sourced from reference TRBV15 and TRBJ2-7, is DAMVIQNPRYQVTQFGKPVTLSCSQTLNHNVMYWYQQKSSQAPKLLFHYYDKDFNNEADTPDNFQSRRPNTSFCFLDIRSPGLGDTAMYLCATRGAGGAYEQYFGPGTRLTVT.

V usage is TRBV6-1 and J usage is TRBJ2-7, with 8 bases that match TRBD2. The CDR3 consists of 16 residues. V gave up 0 bases and J gave up 2 bases; unmatched junction bases: 6. Germline V gene lookup returns CDR1 MNHNS and CDR2 SASEGT. DNA for the CDR3: TGTGCCAGCAGTGAAGCCGGGGGACTAGTGGCCTACGAGCAGTACTTC. Its translation is CASSEAGGLVAYEQYF.

CDR3 DNA sequence: TGTGCCAGCAGTTACTCGAAAGGGGACACTGAAGCTTTCTTT. Translated, it gives CASSYSKGDTEAFF. This chain uses TRBV6-5 with TRBJ1-1; a weak D match, TRBD1 (5 bases). The CDR3 spans 14 residues. Germline V gene sequence: CDR1 MNHEY, CDR2 SVGAGI. With 0 bases removed from V and 3 bases from J, the gap between germline ends came to 8 bases.

CDR3 amino acids: CASSYSMNSNQPQHF. DNA for the CDR3: TGTGCCAGCAGTTACTCCATGAATAGCAATCAGCCCCAGCATTTT. The chain recombines TRBV6-5 with TRBJ1-5; no firm D call. Trimming took off 0 bases at V and 0 bases at J, with 6 bases between the two ends. The CDR3 runs to 15 residues. CDR1 and CDR2 (germline): MNHEY, SVGAGI.

This rearrangement joins TRBV4-1 to TRBJ1-5, with 9 positions matching TRBD1. The CDR3 extends over 15 amino acids. Germline V gives CDR1 MGHRA, CDR2 YSYEKL. The V segment lost 5 bases and the J segment 2 bases; nucleotides outside the gene matches: 4. The CDR3 coding sequence is TGCGCCAGCAGCACCCGGACAGGGGGCAATCAGCCCCAGCATTTT. Its protein is CASSTRTGGNQPQHF.

This clone was observed a few times. The CDR3 DNA follows: TGCAGCGTCCAAGGACAAGAGCGGTCCGAGCAGTACTTC. It codes for CSVQGQERSEQYF. This chain connects TRBV29-1 to TRBJ2-7; D possibly uses TRBD1 or TRBD2 (5 bases each). From germline, CDR1 is SQVTM and CDR2 ANQGSEA. The CDR3 loop spans 13 amino acids. Between the trimmed V and J ends, which lost 6 bases and 6 bases, there was a span of 18 bases.

CDR3 region: CASSLDVFRSGETQYF. The CDR3 DNA reads TGTGCCAGCAGCTTGGATGTTTTTCGGAGTGGAGAGACCCAGTACTTC. The rearrangement joins TRBV5-4 to TRBJ2-5; D gene ambiguous. The CDR3 is 16 residues long. V lost 0 bases and J 4 bases, leaving 16 bases between the germline ends. CDR1 and CDR2 from the germline V gene are SGHNT and YYREEE (reference sequence).

The gene calls are TRBV6-5 and TRBJ1-2; D is undetermined. Trimming stripped 8 bases from V and 3 bases from J, with 16 bases between. Germline-derived CDR1 and CDR2 are MNHEY and SVGAGI. CDR3 size: 14 residues. The CDR3 protein is CASRISGRDYGYTF. For the CDR3, the DNA is TGTGCCAGCCGTATCTCCGGGCGTGACTATGGCTACACCTTC.

This clone is a singleton in its sample. V gene TRBV7-9 combines with J gene TRBJ1-1; D call uncertain. The CDR3 runs 15 residues. The germline V and J ends were trimmed by 1 base and 2 bases, with 11 bases remaining between them. Germline loops: CDR1 SEHNR, CDR2 FQNEAQ (reference sequence). The CDR3 loop is CASSLEPASNTEAFF. As DNA, the CDR3 is TGTGCCAGCAGCTTAGAGCCTGCTAGTAACACTGAAGCTTTCTTT.

This clone was counted once. V gene TRBV6-5 combines with J gene TRBJ2-3; D call uncertain. The germline CDR1 and CDR2 sequences are MNHEY and SVGAGI. V was clipped by 8 bases and J by 2 bases, with 5 bases between them. The CDR3 runs 11 residues. CDR3 in DNA: TGTGCCAGCGGAGTCACAGATACGCAGTATTTT. This sequence encodes CASGVTDTQYF.

The chain couples TRBV5-1 to TRBJ2-5; D is perhaps TRBD2 (5 bases). The germline gives CDR1 SGHRS, CDR2 YFSETQ. V was pared by 0 bases and J by 5 bases, with 17 bases between. This CDR3 is 16 amino acids long. CDR3 nucleotide sequence: TGCGCCAGCAGCTTGGCCGGGATGCTGGGGTTGGAGACCCAGTACTTC. This encodes CASSLAGMLGLETQYF.

The chain combines TRBV3-1 (or the pseudogene TRBV3-2) with TRBJ2-1; D is undetermined. The CDR3 extends over 15 amino acids. Germline V lookup: CDR1 LGHDT, CDR2 YNNKEL (reference sequence). The germline V and J ends were trimmed by 0 bases and 9 bases, with 15 bases remaining between them. The CDR3 here is CASSQDLGTAGEQFF. The DNA of the CDR3 is TGTGCCAGCAGCCAAGATCTGGGTACAGCAGGTGAGCAGTTCTTC.